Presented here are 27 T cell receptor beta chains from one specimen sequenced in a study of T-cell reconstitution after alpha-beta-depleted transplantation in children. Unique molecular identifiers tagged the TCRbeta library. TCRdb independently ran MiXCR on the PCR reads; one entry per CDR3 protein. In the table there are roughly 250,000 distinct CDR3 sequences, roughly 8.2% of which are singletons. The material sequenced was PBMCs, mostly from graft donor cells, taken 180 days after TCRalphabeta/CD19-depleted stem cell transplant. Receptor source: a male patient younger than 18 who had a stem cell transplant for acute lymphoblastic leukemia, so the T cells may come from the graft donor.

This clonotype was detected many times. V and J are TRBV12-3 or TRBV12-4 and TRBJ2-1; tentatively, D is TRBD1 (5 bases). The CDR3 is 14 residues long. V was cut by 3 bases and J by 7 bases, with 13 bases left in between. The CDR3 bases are TGTGCCAGCAGTTTTAGGCTTAGGGGAAATGAGCAGTTCTTC. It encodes CASSFRLRGNEQFF.

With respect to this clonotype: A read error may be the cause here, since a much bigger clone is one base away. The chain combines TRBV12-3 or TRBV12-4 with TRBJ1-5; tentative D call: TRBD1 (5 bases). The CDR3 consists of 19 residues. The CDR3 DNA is TGTGCCTGCAGTTACGCGCGCGGGGGAAAGGGCCTTAGCAATCAGCCCCAGCATTTT. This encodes CACSYARGGKGLSNQPQHF.

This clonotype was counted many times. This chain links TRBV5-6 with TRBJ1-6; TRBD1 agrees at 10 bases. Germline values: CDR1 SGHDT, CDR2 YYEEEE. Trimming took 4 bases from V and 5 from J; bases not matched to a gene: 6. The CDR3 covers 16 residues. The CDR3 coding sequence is TGTGCCAGCAGCCCGGACAGGGGGAACAATAATTCACCCCTCCACTTT. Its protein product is CASSPDRGNNNSPLHF. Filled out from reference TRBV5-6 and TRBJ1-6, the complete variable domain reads DAGVTQSPTHLIKTRGQQVTLRCSPKSGHDTVSWYQQALGQGPQFIFQYYEEEERQRGNFPDRFSGHQFPNYSSELNVNALLLGDSALYLCASSPDRGNNNSPLHFGNGTRLTVT.

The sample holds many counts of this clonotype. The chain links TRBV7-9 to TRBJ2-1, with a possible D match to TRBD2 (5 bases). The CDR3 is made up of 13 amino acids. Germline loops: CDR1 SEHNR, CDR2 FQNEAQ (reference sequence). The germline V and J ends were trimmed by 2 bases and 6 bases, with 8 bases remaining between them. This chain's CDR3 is CASSLTLGNEQFF. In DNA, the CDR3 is TGTGCCAGCAGCTTAACACTAGGCAATGAGCAGTTCTTC. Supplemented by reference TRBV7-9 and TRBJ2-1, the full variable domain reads DTGVSQNPRHKITKRGQNVTFRCDPISEHNRLYWYRQTLGQGPEFLTYFQNEAQLEKSRLLSDRFSAERPKGSFSTLEIQRTEQGDSAMYLCASSLTLGNEQFFGPGTRLTVL.

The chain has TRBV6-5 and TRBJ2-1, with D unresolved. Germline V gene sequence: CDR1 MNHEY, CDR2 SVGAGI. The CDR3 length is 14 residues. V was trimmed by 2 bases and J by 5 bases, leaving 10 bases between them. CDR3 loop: CASSYLPRNNEQFF. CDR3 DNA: TGTGCCAGCAGTTACCTACCGAGAAACAATGAGCAGTTCTTC.

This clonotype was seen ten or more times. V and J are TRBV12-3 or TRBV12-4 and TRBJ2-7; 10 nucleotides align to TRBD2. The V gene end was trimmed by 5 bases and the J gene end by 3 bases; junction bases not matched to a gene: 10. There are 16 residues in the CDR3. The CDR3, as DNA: TGTGCCAGCAGTAATGGACTAGCGGAGCCAATCTACGAGCAGTACTTC. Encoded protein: CASSNGLAEPIYEQYF.

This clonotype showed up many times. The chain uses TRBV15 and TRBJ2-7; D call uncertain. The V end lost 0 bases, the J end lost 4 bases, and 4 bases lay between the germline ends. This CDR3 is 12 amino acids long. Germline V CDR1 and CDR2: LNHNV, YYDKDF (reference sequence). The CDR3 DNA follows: TGTGCCACCAGCAGAGACATTTACGAGCAGTACTTC. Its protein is CATSRDIYEQYF.

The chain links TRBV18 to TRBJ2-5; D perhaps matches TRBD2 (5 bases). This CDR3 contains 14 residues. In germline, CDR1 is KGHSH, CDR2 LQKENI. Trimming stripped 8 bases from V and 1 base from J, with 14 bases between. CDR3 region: CASTYLGGQETQYF. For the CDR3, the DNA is TGTGCCAGCACGTACTTAGGAGGCCAAGAGACCCAGTACTTC.

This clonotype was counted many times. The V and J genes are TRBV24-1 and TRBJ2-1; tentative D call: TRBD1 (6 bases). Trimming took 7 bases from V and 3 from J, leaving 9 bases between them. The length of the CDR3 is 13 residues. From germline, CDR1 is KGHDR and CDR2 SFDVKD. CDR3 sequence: CATSQDSYNEQFF. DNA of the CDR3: TGTGCCACCAGCCAGGACAGCTACAATGAGCAGTTCTTC.

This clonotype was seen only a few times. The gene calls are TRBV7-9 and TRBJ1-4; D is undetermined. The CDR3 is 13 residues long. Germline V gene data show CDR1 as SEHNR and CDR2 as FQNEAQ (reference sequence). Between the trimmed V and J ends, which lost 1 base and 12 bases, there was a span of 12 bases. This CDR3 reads CASSLGGQEELFF. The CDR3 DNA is TGTGCCAGCAGCTTAGGAGGGCAGGAGGAACTGTTTTTT.

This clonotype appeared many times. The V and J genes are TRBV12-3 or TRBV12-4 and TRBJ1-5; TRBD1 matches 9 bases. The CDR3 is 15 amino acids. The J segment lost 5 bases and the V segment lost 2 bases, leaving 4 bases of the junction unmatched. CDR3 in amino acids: CASSLNRGRDQPQHF. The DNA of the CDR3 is TGTGCCAGCAGTTTAAACAGGGGGCGTGATCAGCCCCAGCATTTT.

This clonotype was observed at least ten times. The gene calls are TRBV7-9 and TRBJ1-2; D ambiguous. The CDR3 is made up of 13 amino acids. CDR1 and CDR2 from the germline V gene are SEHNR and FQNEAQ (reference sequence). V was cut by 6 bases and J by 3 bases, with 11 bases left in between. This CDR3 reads CASRKLVHYGYTF. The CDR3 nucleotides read TGTGCCAGCAGGAAGCTAGTCCACTATGGCTACACCTTC.

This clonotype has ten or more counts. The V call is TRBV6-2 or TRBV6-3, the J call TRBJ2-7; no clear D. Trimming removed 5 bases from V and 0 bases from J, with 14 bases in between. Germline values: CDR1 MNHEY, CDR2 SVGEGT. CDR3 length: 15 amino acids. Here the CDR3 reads CASSLDTLSSYEQYF. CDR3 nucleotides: TGTGCCAGCAGTCTTGACACCCTTAGCTCCTACGAGCAGTACTTC.

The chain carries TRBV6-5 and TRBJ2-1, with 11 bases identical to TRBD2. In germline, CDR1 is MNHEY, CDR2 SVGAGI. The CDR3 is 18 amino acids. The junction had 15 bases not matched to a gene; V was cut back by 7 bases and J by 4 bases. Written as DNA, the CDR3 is TGTGCCAGCACCCCGCAGGCTGGACTAGCGGGTCCTTACAATGAGCAGTTCTTC. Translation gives CASTPQAGLAGPYNEQFF.

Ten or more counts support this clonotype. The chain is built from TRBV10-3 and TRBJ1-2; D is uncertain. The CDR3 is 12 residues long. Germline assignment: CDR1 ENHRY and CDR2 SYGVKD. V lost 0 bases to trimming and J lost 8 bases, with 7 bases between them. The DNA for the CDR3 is TGTGCCATCAGTGAGTCGAGATGGGGCTACACCTTC. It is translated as CAISESRWGYTF.

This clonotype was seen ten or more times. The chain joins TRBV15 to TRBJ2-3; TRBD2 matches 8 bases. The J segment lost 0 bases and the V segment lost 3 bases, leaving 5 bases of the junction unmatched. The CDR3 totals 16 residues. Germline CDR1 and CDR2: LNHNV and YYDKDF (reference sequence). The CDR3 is CATSRVAGTSTDTQYF. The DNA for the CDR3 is TGTGCCACCAGCAGGGTAGCGGGGACTAGCACAGATACGCAGTATTTT. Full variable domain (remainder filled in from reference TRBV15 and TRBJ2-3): DAMVIQNPRYQVTQFGKPVTLSCSQTLNHNVMYWYQQKSSQAPKLLFHYYDKDFNNEADTPDNFQSRRPNTSFCFLDIRSPGLGDTAMYLCATSRVAGTSTDTQYFGPGTRLTVL.

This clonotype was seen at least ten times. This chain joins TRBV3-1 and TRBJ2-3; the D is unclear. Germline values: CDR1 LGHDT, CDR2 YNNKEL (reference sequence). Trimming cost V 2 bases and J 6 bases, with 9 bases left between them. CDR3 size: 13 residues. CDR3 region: CASSQYEGDTQYF. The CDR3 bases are TGTGCCAGCAGCCAATACGAAGGGGATACGCAGTATTTT.

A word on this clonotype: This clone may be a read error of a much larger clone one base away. The CDR3 reads CASSSDRRSGEAFF. In DNA, the CDR3 is TGTGCCAGCAGCTCGGACAGGAGAAGTGGTGAAGCTTTCTTT. V usage is TRBV7-3 and J usage is TRBJ1-1; 7 bases line up with TRBD1. J gave up 7 bases and V 4 bases, and 9 bases lay outside the gene matches. In germline, CDR1 is SGHTA, CDR2 FQGTGA. The CDR3 is 14 amino acids.

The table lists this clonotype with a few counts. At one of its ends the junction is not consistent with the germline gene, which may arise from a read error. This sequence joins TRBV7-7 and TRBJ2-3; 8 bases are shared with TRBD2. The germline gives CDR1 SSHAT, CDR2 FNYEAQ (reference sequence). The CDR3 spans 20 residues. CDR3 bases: TGTGCTAGCAGCTTAGCGAATCCTGAGACTAGCGTTACTGACCCAGATACGCAGTATTTT. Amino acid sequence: CASSLANPETSVTDPDTQYF.

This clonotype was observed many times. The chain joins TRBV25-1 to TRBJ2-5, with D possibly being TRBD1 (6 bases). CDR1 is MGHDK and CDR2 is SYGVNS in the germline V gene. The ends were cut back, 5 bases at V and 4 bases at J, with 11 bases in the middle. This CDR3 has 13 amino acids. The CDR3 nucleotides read TGTGCCAGCAGTTTACGGACAGCAGAGACCCAGTACTTC. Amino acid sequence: CASSLRTAETQYF. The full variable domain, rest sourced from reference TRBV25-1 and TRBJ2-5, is EADIYQTPRYLVIGTGKKITLECSQTMGHDKMYWYQQDPGMELHLIHYSYGVNSTEKGDLSSESTVSRIRTEHFPLTLESARPSHTSQYLCASSLRTAETQYFGPGTRLLVL.

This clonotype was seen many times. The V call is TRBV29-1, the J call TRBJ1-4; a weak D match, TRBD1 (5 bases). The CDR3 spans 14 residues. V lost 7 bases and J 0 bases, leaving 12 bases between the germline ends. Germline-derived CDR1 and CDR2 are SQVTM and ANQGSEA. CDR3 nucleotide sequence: TGCAGCGCTCGTGGGGGGGCAACTAATGAAAAACTGTTTTTT. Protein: CSARGGATNEKLFF.

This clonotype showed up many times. The CDR3 reads CASSQVGLAGGRNEQFF. The CDR3 bases are TGTGCCAGCAGCCAAGTTGGACTAGCGGGGGGGCGTAATGAGCAGTTCTTC. The chain joins TRBV4-2 to TRBJ2-1; 15 bases are shared with TRBD2. Germline CDR1 LGHNA, CDR2 YNFKEQ. CDR3 size: 17 residues. After removal of 1 base from V and 7 bases from J, the junction contained 5 bases not matched to a gene.

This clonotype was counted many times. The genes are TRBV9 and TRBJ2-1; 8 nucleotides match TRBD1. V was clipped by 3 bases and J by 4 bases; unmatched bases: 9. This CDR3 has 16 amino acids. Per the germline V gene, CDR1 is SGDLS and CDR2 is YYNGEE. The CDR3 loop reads CASSGGTGEFYNEQFF. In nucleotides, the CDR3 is TGTGCCAGCAGCGGGGGGACAGGCGAATTTTACAATGAGCAGTTCTTC.

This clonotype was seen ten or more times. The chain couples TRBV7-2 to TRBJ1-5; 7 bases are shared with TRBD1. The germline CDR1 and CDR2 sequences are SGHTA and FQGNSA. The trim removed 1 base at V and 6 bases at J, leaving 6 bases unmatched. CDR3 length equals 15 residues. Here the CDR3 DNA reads TGTGCCAGCAGCTTAGGACAGGGTATGGTTCAGCCCCAGCATTTT. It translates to CASSLGQGMVQPQHF.

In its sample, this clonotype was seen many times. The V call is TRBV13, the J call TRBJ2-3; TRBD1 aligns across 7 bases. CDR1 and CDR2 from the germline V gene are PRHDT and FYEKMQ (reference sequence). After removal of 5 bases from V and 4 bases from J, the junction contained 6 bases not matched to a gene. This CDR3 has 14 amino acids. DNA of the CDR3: TGTGCCAGCAGCCCCTACAGGGGAGCAGATACGCAGTATTTT. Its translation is CASSPYRGADTQYF.

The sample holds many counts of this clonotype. CDR3 sequence: CASGRNNEQFF. As DNA, the CDR3 is TGTGCCAGCGGGAGAAATAATGAGCAGTTCTTC. The chain couples TRBV28 to TRBJ2-1; perhaps TRBD2 as D (5 bases). Germline V CDR1 and CDR2: MDHEN, SYDVKM. The ends were cut back, 8 bases at V and 7 bases at J, with 9 bases in the middle. This CDR3 has 11 residues.

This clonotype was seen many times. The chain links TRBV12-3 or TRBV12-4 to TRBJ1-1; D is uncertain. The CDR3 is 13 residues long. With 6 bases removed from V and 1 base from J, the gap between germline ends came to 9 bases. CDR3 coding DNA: TGTGCCAGCAGCCCCCGGTGGAACACTGAAGCTTTCTTT. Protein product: CASSPRWNTEAFF.